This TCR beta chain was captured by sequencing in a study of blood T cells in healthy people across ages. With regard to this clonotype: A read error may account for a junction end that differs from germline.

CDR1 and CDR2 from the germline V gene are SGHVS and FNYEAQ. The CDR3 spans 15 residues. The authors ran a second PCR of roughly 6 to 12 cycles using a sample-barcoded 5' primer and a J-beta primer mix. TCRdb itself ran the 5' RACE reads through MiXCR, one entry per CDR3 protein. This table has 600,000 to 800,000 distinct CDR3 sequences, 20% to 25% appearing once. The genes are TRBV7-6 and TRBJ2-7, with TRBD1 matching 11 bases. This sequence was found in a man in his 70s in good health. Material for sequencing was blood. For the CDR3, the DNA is TGTGCCCGCAGCCACGGACAGGGGGCCTATTACGAGCAGTACTTC. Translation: CARSHGQGAYYEQYF.